These 24 T cell receptor beta chains were sequenced from one sample in a study of tumor-infiltrating lymphocytes in primary liver carcinoma. With a constant-region primer, TCR beta cDNA was made from approximately 450 ng of total RNA. TCR beta libraries came from three nested multiplex PCR rounds using slightly modified ARM-PCR. Researchers ran the first two PCR rounds for 9 to 10 cycles each with TRBV1-TRBV30 forward primers and a C-beta reverse primer. TCRdb processed the multiplex PCR reads anew with MiXCR; each CDR3 protein has one entry. The sample holds about 48,000 distinct CDR3 sequences; about 70% are singletons and the top ten take approximately 30%. Between about 20 and 30 mg of unsorted bulk tissue served as the source from which RNA and DNA were co-extracted. Sequenced material: liver tumor tissue from sampling region 3. The subset was: tumor region T3, left-lateral pole. Receptors originate from a man in his forties or fifties with primary liver carcinoma and hepatitis B virus infection.

This clonotype was seen once. The conserved phenylalanine or tryptophan is not found at the CDR3 terminus, so this likely reflects a read error. The chain links TRBV11-1 to TRBJ2-3, with TRBD1 matching over 9 bases. In germline, CDR1 is SGHAT, CDR2 FQDESV (reference sequence). CDR3 length: 16 amino acids. CDR3 protein: CTSSTAQGAHADTQYL. CDR3 nucleotides: TGTACCAGCAGCACCGCACAGGGGGCCCATGCAGATACGCAGTATTTA.

As for this clonotype: A junction boundary mismatches the germline segment, possibly from a read error. The genes are TRBV4-1 and TRBJ2-1, with D maybe TRBD1 (5 bases). This CDR3 spans 15 amino acids. Looked up from germline, CDR1 is MGHRA and CDR2 is YSYEKL. CDR3 DNA sequence: TGCGCCGGCAGCCAAGGGGAACCCCCCTACAATGAGCAGGTCTTC. Amino acid sequence: CAGSQGEPPYNEQVF.

Details on this clonotype: The junction and the germline gene differ at one end; a read error may be behind it. J is TRBJ2-3 and V is TRBV11-1, with a weak D call TRBD1 (6 bases). This CDR3 is built from 14 residues. Germline V gene data show CDR1 as SGHAT and CDR2 as FQDESV (reference sequence). CDR3 region: CPSSRDNARDTQYF. In DNA, the CDR3 is TGTCCCAGCAGCCGGGACAATGCCCGAGATACGCAATATTTT.

About this clonotype: At one end the junction does not follow the germline gene, possibly because of a read error. The chain couples TRBV7-9 to TRBJ2-3, with D tentatively TRBD2 (5 bases). The CDR3 runs to 14 residues. From germline, CDR1 is SEHNR and CDR2 FQNEAQ (reference sequence). The CDR3, as DNA: TGTGCCAGTAGCATTAGCATGGAGGAGGATACGCACTATTTT. This encodes CASSISMEEDTHYF. Full variable domain (remainder filled in from reference TRBV7-9 and TRBJ2-3): DTGVSQNPRHKITKRGQNVTFRCDPISEHNRLYWYRQTLGQGPEFLTYFQNEAQLEKSRLLSDRFSAERPKGSFSTLEIQRTEQGDSAMYLCASSISMEEDTHYFGPGTRLTVL.

In the case of this clonotype: One junction end does not reproduce the germline sequence, and a read error may be involved. The rearrangement joins TRBV12-3 or TRBV12-4 to TRBJ2-7, with 7 positions matching TRBD1. The CDR3 totals 12 residues. The CDR3 sequence is CASSRQGYGQYF. The CDR3 nucleotides read TGTGCCAGCAGCCGACAGGGTTACGGGCAGTACTTT.

The chain combines TRBV2 with TRBJ1-5; a possible D gene is TRBD1 (5 bases). CDR1 is SNHLY, CDR2 FYNNEI, per germline. The CDR3 runs 13 residues. V lost 8 bases, J lost 5 bases, and 13 bases lay in between. The chain's CDR3 is CASGPQGYQPQHF. The CDR3 coding sequence is TGTGCCAGCGGACCTCAGGGATATCAGCCCCAGCATTTT.

This clonotype occurred once. Its ends do not fully match the called genes, so a read error is possible. The chain uses TRBV2 and TRBJ2-1, with D perhaps TRBD2 (5 bases). The CDR3 extends over 13 amino acids. Germline V lookup: CDR1 SNHLY, CDR2 FYNNEI. CDR3 DNA: TGTGTCAGCAGCCCCGGACTCGTCGATGAGCAGTTCTTC. Its protein is CVSSPGLVDEQFF.

This clonotype was counted only a few times. With a much larger clone just one base away, this may be a read error. The chain uses TRBV10-3 and TRBJ2-7; 11 positions agree with TRBD2. This CDR3 contains 15 residues. Germline V lookup: CDR1 ENHRY, CDR2 SYGVKD. The trim removed 6 bases at V and 2 bases at J, leaving 6 bases unmatched. The CDR3 bases are TGTGCCATCAGGGAAGGGACTAGCGGAGCCTACGAGCAGTACTTC. Its protein product is CAIREGTSGAYEQYF.

Comments on this clonotype: An end of the junction differs from the germline gene, which may be a read error. V usage is TRBV29-1 and J usage is TRBJ2-7; TRBD1 might be the D (6 bases). This CDR3 spans 14 amino acids. Germline V gene data show CDR1 as SQVTM and CDR2 as ANQGSEA. CDR3 bases: TGCAGTGTTGGAGAGGGGGTTGTGGACTACGAGCAGTACTTC. Protein product: CSVGEGVVDYEQYF.

This clonotype was observed a few times. The germline gene is not matched at one end of the junction; a read error may be the cause. The chain links TRBV2 to TRBJ2-2; TRBD1 agrees at 7 bases. The CDR3 has 14 residues. Germline V gene sequence: CDR1 SNHLY, CDR2 FYNNEI. The chain's CDR3 is CASSGTGSSGELLF. The CDR3 DNA reads as TGTGCCAGCAGTGGGACAGGATCCTCCGGGGAGCTGCTTTTT.

The chain employs TRBV6-1 and TRBJ2-3; 7 nucleotides agree with TRBD1. V lost 3 bases to trimming and J lost 2 bases; unmatched junction nucleotides: 5. CDR1 and CDR2 (germline): MNHNS, SASEGT. The CDR3 contains 15 residues. CDR3 loop: CASSDRQGATDTQYF. The CDR3, as DNA: TGTGCCAGCAGTGACAGACAGGGAGCCACAGATACGCAGTATTTT.

This clonotype was found many times. The V gene is TRBV29-1, the J gene TRBJ2-5, with D possibly being TRBD2 (5 bases). This CDR3 spans 12 amino acids. V lost 5 bases and J lost 2, with 9 bases in between. CDR1 and CDR2 from the germline V gene are SQVTM and ANQGSEA. This CDR3 reads CSVSAVQETQYF. DNA for the CDR3: TGCAGCGTTTCAGCGGTACAAGAGACCCAGTACTTC. The variable domain in full, completed from reference TRBV29-1 and TRBJ2-5, reads SAVISQKPSRDICQRGTSLTIQCQVDSQVTMMFWYRQQPGQSLTLIATANQGSEATYESGFVIDKFPISRPNLTFSTLTVSNMSPEDSSIYLCSVSAVQETQYFGPGTRLLVL.

This clonotype has at least ten counts. The chain employs TRBV10-2 and TRBJ1-2; TRBD1 is a possible D gene (6 bases). Germline V gives CDR1 WSHSY, CDR2 SAAADI. V lost 7 bases and J 3 bases, leaving 15 bases between the germline ends. The CDR3 consists of 14 residues. CDR3 in amino acids: CASTEGGLDYGYTF. CDR3 nucleotides: TGCGCCAGCACCGAGGGGGGGCTCGACTATGGCTACACCTTC.

This clonotype was found a few times. The rearrangement uses TRBV4-1 and TRBJ2-4, with D perhaps matching TRBD1 or TRBD2 (5 bases each). CDR3 size: 19 residues. Trimming cost V 0 bases and J 1 base, with 19 bases left between them. CDR1 and CDR2 (germline): MGHRA, YSYEKL. The DNA for the CDR3 is TGCGCCAGCAGCCAAGAGCCCCCTCGAAACGAGGGGGCCAAAAACATTCAGTACTTC. Its protein is CASSQEPPRNEGAKNIQYF.

This clonotype is a singleton in its sample. An end of the junction does not agree with germline; a read error may underlie this. This chain connects TRBV11-2 to TRBJ2-1, with D perhaps assigned TRBD1 or TRBD2 (6 bases each). This CDR3 is 14 amino acids long. Germline V gives CDR1 SGHAT, CDR2 FQNNGV. The CDR3 here is CASSPPGGGNVQFF. In DNA, the CDR3 is TGCGCCAGCAGCCCTCCCGGAGGGGGAAATGTGCAGTTCTTC.

Comments on this clonotype: At one boundary the junction diverges from the germline segment, which might be a read error. This chain links TRBV12-3 or TRBV12-4 with TRBJ1-2, with TRBD1 identical over 8 bases. The CDR3 has 14 residues. The CDR3 spells CASSLLQGAHGYNF. The CDR3 bases are TGTGCCAGCAGTCTATTGCAGGGGGCGCACGGCTACAACTTC.

As to this clonotype: One junction end does not reproduce the germline sequence, and a read error may be involved. The chain employs TRBV10-3 and TRBJ2-1; 13 nucleotides align to TRBD2. The germline CDR1 and CDR2 sequences are ENHRY and SYGVKD. This CDR3 contains 18 residues. The chain's CDR3 is CAITEESTGLAGVGEQFF. CDR3 DNA sequence: TGTGCCATCACTGAGGAAAGTACCGGACTAGCGGGAGTAGGTGAGCAGTTCTTC.

This clonotype is medium-sized. V and J are TRBV4-1 and TRBJ2-5; D not certain. Germline CDR1 is MGHRA and CDR2 is YSYEKL. The CDR3 is made up of 15 amino acids. V was shortened by 0 bases and J by 4 bases, with 12 bases between the two germline ends. CDR3 nucleotide sequence: TGCGCCAGCAGCCAAGAATTAGGCAAGGGAGAGACCCAGTACTTC. This codes for CASSQELGKGETQYF.

The J gene is TRBJ2-7, the V gene TRBV14, with D perhaps TRBD2 (6 bases). Trimming took off 6 bases at V and 10 bases at J, with 19 bases between the two ends. CDR1 and CDR2 (germline): SGHDN, FVKESK. This CDR3 contains 13 residues. The chain's CDR3 is CASRMGGHLDQYF. DNA of the CDR3: TGTGCCAGCAGGATGGGAGGACACCTGGATCAGTACTTC.

On this clonotype: The junction shows a germline mismatch at one end, possibly a read error. The CDR3: CVSSLVTRAYNEQFF. CDR3 nucleotides: TGTGTCAGCAGCTTAGTTACACGGGCCTACAATGAACAGTTCTTC. The rearrangement links TRBV11-2 to TRBJ2-1; D is unclear. Per germline, CDR1 SGHAT and CDR2 FQNNGV. The CDR3 is 15 amino acids.

With respect to this clonotype: A much larger clone lies one base from this, so it may be a read error. The CDR3 DNA sequence: TGTGCCAGCAGCCTCCCCCGGGGCATGAGTATTGGCGGGGAGCTGTTTTTT. It codes for CASSLPRGMSIGGELFF. The chain joins TRBV28 to TRBJ2-2; D tentatively reads TRBD1 or TRBD2 (5 bases each). Germline V gene lookup returns CDR1 MDHEN and CDR2 SYDVKM. V lost 6 bases and J 7 bases, leaving 24 bases between the germline ends. CDR3 length equals 17 residues.

This chain connects TRBV11-2 to TRBJ2-7, with D unresolved. The germline CDR1 and CDR2 sequences are SGHAT and FQNNGV. V was pared by 2 bases and J by 13 bases, with 21 bases between. The CDR3 runs to 14 residues. CDR3 region: CASSLTGTAYGHYF. The CDR3 bases are TGTGCCAGCAGCTTAACTGGCACTGCCTACGGGCACTACTTC.

Note on this clonotype: An end of the junction differs from the germline gene, which may be a read error. The rearrangement uses TRBV4-1 and TRBJ2-5, with D perhaps TRBD1 (6 bases). Germline CDR1 and CDR2: MGHRA and YSYEKL. This CDR3 region has 14 residues. CDR3 DNA sequence: TGCGCCAGCTGCCAAGACCCTTCAGCAGGGGCCCAGCACTTC. It specifies CASCQDPSAGAQHF.

Regarding this clonotype: Given a much more abundant clone one base away, this may be a read error. Here the CDR3 omits its conserved ending phenylalanine or tryptophan, so a read error is the likely source. The chain combines TRBV7-8 with TRBJ2-3, with D maybe TRBD2 (5 bases). V lost 1 base and J 1 base, leaving 12 bases between the germline ends. Germline-derived CDR1 and CDR2 are SGHVS and FQNEAQ. The CDR3 spans 16 residues. CDR3 DNA sequence: TGTGCCAGCAGCTTAGAGGCAAGGACTGGCACAGATACGCAGTATTAT. This codes for CASSLEARTGTDTQYY.